The 20 T cell receptor beta chains presented below share a single source sample, sequenced in a study of T cell changes during pregnancy in multiple sclerosis. Measured with immunoSEQ multiplex PCR; TCRdb has only the in-frame clones, and not every one. The table lists 100,000 to 140,000 clones, 92% of them singletons. The sample consisted of peripheral blood, taken in the third trimester of pregnancy. These receptors were collected from a female donor in good health, enrolled as a control in a pregnancy study.

The V and J genes are TRBV7-9 and TRBJ1-6; 9 nucleotides agree with TRBD1. Germline CDR1 is SEHNR and CDR2 is FQNEAQ (reference sequence). J lost 10 bases, V lost 0 bases, and 4 bases had no gene match. The CDR3 has 15 amino acids. The CDR3 sequence: CASSLANRGLSPLHF. CDR3 in DNA: TGTGCCAGCAGCTTAGCGAACAGGGGGCTGTCACCCCTCCACTTT.

The V and J genes are TRBV9 and TRBJ1-4; TRBD1 aligns across 7 bases. This CDR3 is built from 15 residues. The ends lost 3 bases at V and 8 bases at J; junction bases unmatched: 10. CDR1 and CDR2 from the germline V gene are SGDLS and YYNGEE. The DNA for the CDR3 is TGTGCCAGCAGCGAGGAGGGACAGCCGGGAGAAAAACTGTTTTTT. Amino acids: CASSEEGQPGEKLFF.

The genes are TRBV19 and TRBJ2-7; maybe TRBD1 (5 bases). The CDR3 runs 16 residues. V lost 1 base to trimming and J lost 3 bases, with 16 bases between them. The V gene's germline CDR1 is LNHDA and CDR2 SQIVND (reference sequence). CDR3 loop: CASSIGAGILNYEQYF. CDR3 bases: TGTGCCAGTAGTATAGGGGCAGGGATCCTGAACTACGAGCAGTACTTC.

The chain combines TRBV19 with TRBJ2-5; TRBD1 might be the D (5 bases). V was clipped by 4 bases and J by 1 base, with 7 bases between them. CDR1 and CDR2 from the germline V gene are LNHDA and SQIVND (reference sequence). This CDR3 has 13 amino acids. The CDR3 loop reads CASSKDSQETQYF. In nucleotides, the CDR3 is TGTGCCAGTAGTAAAGACAGCCAAGAGACCCAGTACTTC.

The chain is built from TRBV29-1 and TRBJ1-1, with TRBD1 as a possible D gene (6 bases). CDR3 length equals 14 residues. Germline lookup yields CDR1 SQVTM and CDR2 ANQGSEA. Trimming took 3 bases from V and 5 from J, leaving 16 bases between them. The CDR3 DNA is TGCAGCGTTGACAGGGGATTCCTGTGGACTGAAGCTTTCTTT. Translated, it gives CSVDRGFLWTEAFF.

V is TRBV7-8 and J is TRBJ1-4, with no clear D. Germline-derived CDR1 and CDR2 are SGHVS and FQNEAQ. The CDR3 length is 12 residues. The V end was cut by 4 bases, the J end by 5 bases, with 5 bases between. For the CDR3, the DNA is TGTGCCAGCAGCTCTTCCAATGAAAAACTGTTTTTT. Amino acids: CASSSSNEKLFF.

This clone occurred a few times. This chain connects TRBV30 to TRBJ1-6; 10 positions agree with TRBD1. The CDR3 is 13 residues long. V shed 3 bases, J shed 8 bases, and the junction held 1 base outside the gene matches. From germline, CDR1 is GTSNPN and CDR2 SVGIG (reference sequence). Written as DNA, the CDR3 is TGTGCCTGGAGAGGACAGGGGGATTCACCCCTCCACTTT. Protein: CAWRGQGDSPLHF. Looking up the rest from reference TRBV30 and TRBJ1-6 gives the full variable domain: SQTIHQWPATLVQPVGSPLSLECTVEGTSNPNLYWYRQAAGRGLQLLFYSVGIGQISSEVPQNLSASRPQDRQFILSSKKLLLSDSGFYLCAWRGQGDSPLHFGNGTRLTVT.

The rearrangement links TRBV5-1 to TRBJ2-3, with D tentatively TRBD2 (6 bases). CDR3 length equals 14 residues. V lost 4 bases, J lost 7 bases, and 16 bases lay in between. The germline V gene encodes CDR1 SGHRS and CDR2 YFSETQ. CDR3 residues: CASSPEGFPHTQYF. The CDR3 DNA follows: TGCGCCAGCAGCCCGGAGGGGTTCCCCCATACGCAGTATTTT. The variable domain in full, completed from reference TRBV5-1 and TRBJ2-3, reads KAGVTQTPRYLIKTRGQQVTLSCSPISGHRSVSWYQQTPGQGLQFLFEYFSETQRNKGNFPGRFSGRQFSNSRSEMNVSTLELGDSALYLCASSPEGFPHTQYFGPGTRLTVL.

The chain couples TRBV6-1 to TRBJ1-5; 9 bases are a match to TRBD1. CDR1 MNHNS and CDR2 SASEGT come from the germline V gene. This CDR3 is built from 15 residues. The trim removed 2 bases at V and 7 bases at J, leaving 6 bases unmatched. The CDR3 reads CASSESDRGGQPQHF. The CDR3 nucleotides read TGTGCCAGCAGTGAATCGGACAGGGGAGGGCAGCCCCAGCATTTT.

V is TRBV4-3 and J is TRBJ2-1; 10 nucleotides agree with TRBD2. After removal of 1 base from V and 2 bases from J, the junction contained 2 bases not matched to a gene. Germline CDR1 reads LGHNA; CDR2 reads YSLEER. The CDR3 has 16 amino acids. CDR3 bases: TGCGCCAGCAGCCAAGCCAGCGGGGGGGCCTACAATGAGCAGTTCTTC. As protein: CASSQASGGAYNEQFF.

V gene TRBV7-6 combines with J gene TRBJ1-4; no definite D call. V was trimmed by 0 bases and J by 7 bases, leaving 12 bases between them. Germline CDR1 SGHVS, CDR2 FNYEAQ. This CDR3 contains 15 residues. The CDR3 loop reads CASSLADGVSEKLFF. In DNA form, the CDR3 reads TGTGCCAGCAGCTTAGCCGACGGAGTCAGTGAAAAACTGTTTTTT.

The chain employs TRBV7-9 and TRBJ1-1; 7 nucleotides line up with TRBD1. V dropped 7 bases and J dropped 6; count of bases not matched to a gene: 11. The CDR3 consists of 14 residues. Germline V gene data show CDR1 as SEHNR and CDR2 as FQNEAQ (reference sequence). The CDR3 DNA sequence: TGTGCCAGCACCCCAGGACAGGAGAGGTCTGAAGCTTTCTTT. It translates to CASTPGQERSEAFF.

CDR3 residues: CAWTRDTGELFF. CDR3 bases: TGTGCCTGGACCCGGGACACCGGGGAGCTGTTTTTT. The chain joins TRBV30 to TRBJ2-2; D is uncertain. Trimming cost V 4 bases and J 3 bases, with 6 bases left between them. There are 12 residues in the CDR3. Looked up from germline, CDR1 is GTSNPN and CDR2 is SVGIG (reference sequence).

The V and J genes are TRBV11-3 and TRBJ2-2; maybe TRBD1 (6 bases). The CDR3 runs 13 residues. Germline assignment: CDR1 SGHNT and CDR2 YENEEA. Trimming took off 5 bases at V and 8 bases at J, with 12 bases between the two ends. In nucleotides, the CDR3 is TGTGCCAGCAGCCCGACCAGGGGTGGGGAGCTGTTTTTT. Its protein is CASSPTRGGELFF.

The J gene is TRBJ2-7, the V gene TRBV15, with 7 bases that match TRBD1. Losses at the gene ends were 0 bases for V and 2 bases for J; bases not matched to a gene: 7. Germline V gene sequence: CDR1 LNHNV, CDR2 YYDKDF (reference sequence). CDR3 size: 16 residues. The CDR3 is CATSRDWTGNAYEQYF. For the CDR3, the DNA is TGTGCCACCAGCAGAGACTGGACAGGAAATGCCTACGAGCAGTACTTC.

The CDR3 region is CASSLSGRGGTEAFF. The CDR3 nucleotides are TGCGCCAGCAGCTTGAGCGGTCGGGGAGGGACTGAAGCTTTCTTT. The chain combines TRBV5-1 with TRBJ1-1; D is uncertain. The CDR3 is 15 residues long. Trimming left V 1 base short and J 5 bases short, with 15 bases between. Looked up from germline, CDR1 is SGHRS and CDR2 is YFSETQ.

The rearrangement links TRBV6-5 to TRBJ1-1, with TRBD1 matching over 7 bases. Losses at the gene ends were 5 bases for V and 1 base for J; bases not matched to a gene: 4. The CDR3 sequence is 14 residues long. From germline, CDR1 is MNHEY and CDR2 SVGAGI. In DNA form, the CDR3 reads TGTGCCAGCAGTCGGGGACAGACGAACACTGAAGCTTTCTTT. Amino acids: CASSRGQTNTEAFF.

In this sample, this clone turned up once. The V call is TRBV9, the J call TRBJ2-1, with unresolved D. The V gene lost 4 bases and the J gene lost 0 bases, with 17 bases spanning the gap. The germline V gene has CDR1 SGDLS and CDR2 YYNGEE. CDR3 size: 17 residues. The CDR3 spells CASSLNIRRSSYNEQFF. Written as DNA, the CDR3 is TGTGCCAGCAGCCTGAATATTCGACGGAGCTCCTACAATGAGCAGTTCTTC.

The chain combines TRBV7-9 with TRBJ1-3; 9 positions agree with TRBD1. Germline V CDR1 and CDR2: SEHNR, FQNEAQ (reference sequence). There are 15 residues in the CDR3. The V and J ends lost 4 bases and 7 bases, in that order; junction bases with no gene match: 8. The chain's CDR3 is CASSSGTGLRNTIYF. The CDR3 DNA sequence: TGTGCCAGCAGCTCCGGGACAGGGCTAAGGAACACCATATATTTT.

The chain couples TRBV2 to TRBJ1-1, with D perhaps matching TRBD1 (6 bases). The length of the CDR3 is 13 residues. V was clipped by 6 bases and J by 11 bases, with 19 bases between them. Germline V lookup: CDR1 SNHLY, CDR2 FYNNEI. The CDR3 DNA reads as TGTGCCAGCAGACTTGACAGGTCCCACTCGGCTTTCTTT. As protein: CASRLDRSHSAFF.